This entry features one T cell receptor (beta chain) sequence. They isolated at least 6.5 million PBMCs from each sample. This sample is drawn from a study of blood T cells in healthy people across ages. Study information: Template switching caught about one barcoded beta molecule for each two T cells.

CDR1 and CDR2 from the germline V gene are SGHVS and FQNEAQ. CDR3 size: 16 residues. V lost 0 bases and J lost 4, with 16 bases in between. It was with a sample-barcoded 5' primer and a J-beta primer mix that a second PCR of roughly 7 to 12 cycles was run. Every sample produced at least 2.5 million CDR3-containing paired-end reads. Each CDR3 protein gets one entry after TCRdb re-called the 5' RACE reads with MiXCR. Altogether about 900,000 distinct CDR3 sequences are present, around two thirds being singletons, with the ten largest covering about 27%. This receptor was obtained from a man aged 25-45 years in good health. This chain links TRBV7-8 with TRBJ2-7; D gene ambiguous. What was sequenced was blood. The CDR3 is CASSLAPYPSGYEQYF. CDR3 bases: TGTGCCAGCAGCTTAGCACCGTACCCCTCCGGTTACGAGCAGTACTTC.